The 23 T cell receptor beta chains reported below all come from one sample, sequenced in a study of response to subunit inactivated influenza vaccine. TCRdb analysed the RT-PCR reads with MiXCR anew, one entry per CDR3 protein. The sample has 500,000 to 650,000 distinct CDR3 sequences, approximately 7.6% seen once. Material: PBMCs from blood, obtained less than 30 months after vaccination. The receptors here all came from a man between 45 and 75 years old who received an inactivated influenza vaccine.

The sample holds many counts of this clonotype. The genes are TRBV5-8 and TRBJ2-3; no definite D call. Trimming removed 5 bases at V and 0 bases at J, with 10 bases between. The germline CDR1 and CDR2 sequences are SGHTS and YDEGEE. The CDR3 covers 14 residues. CDR3 residues: CASSLRTSTDTQYF. For the CDR3, the DNA is TGTGCCAGCAGTTTACGGACGAGCACAGATACGCAGTATTTT.

This clonotype was picked up a small number of times. This chain connects TRBV12-3 or TRBV12-4 to TRBJ2-2; tentatively, D is TRBD1 or TRBD2 (5 bases each). V shed 2 bases and J shed 4 bases, with 11 bases lying between them. This CDR3 has 15 amino acids. Here the CDR3 reads CASSLWGNPTGELFF. CDR3 in DNA: TGTGCCAGCAGTTTATGGGGGAACCCCACCGGGGAGCTGTTTTTT.

V is TRBV7-6 and J is TRBJ2-7; 7 nucleotides agree with TRBD2. The V gene end was trimmed by 5 bases and the J gene end by 0 bases; junction bases not matched to a gene: 4. The CDR3 covers 14 residues. Germline V gives CDR1 SGHVS, CDR2 FNYEAQ. CDR3 nucleotide sequence: TGTGCCAGCAGCGAGGGACTAAACTCCTACGAGCAGTACTTC. Its protein product is CASSEGLNSYEQYF. Full variable domain (rest looked up from reference TRBV7-6 and TRBJ2-7): GAGVSQSPRYKVTKRGQDVALRCDPISGHVSLYWYRQALGQGPEFLTYFNYEAQQDKSGLPNDRFSAERPEGSISTLTIQRTEQRDSAMYRCASSEGLNSYEQYFGPGTRLTVT.

This clonotype has at least ten counts. The chain joins TRBV3-1 to TRBJ1-1; no definite D call. This CDR3 has 11 amino acids. V shed 1 base and J shed 11 bases, with 8 bases lying between them. Germline V lookup: CDR1 LGHDT, CDR2 YNNKEL (reference sequence). As DNA, the CDR3 is TGTGCCAGCAGCCAAGGGGAAAAGGCTTTCTTT. Its translation is CASSQGEKAFF. Supplemented by reference TRBV3-1 and TRBJ1-1, the full variable domain reads DTAVSQTPKYLVTQMGNDKSIKCEQNLGHDTMYWYKQDSKKFLKIMFSYNNKELIINETVPNRFSPKSPDKAHLNLHINSLELGDSAVYFCASSQGEKAFFGQGTRLTVV.

This clonotype has only a few counts. This chain uses TRBV6-2 or TRBV6-3 with TRBJ1-5, with 7 bases identical to TRBD1. Per the germline V gene, CDR1 is MNHEY and CDR2 is SVGEGT. After removal of 5 bases from V and 2 bases from J, the junction contained 9 bases not matched to a gene. The CDR3 runs to 16 residues. In DNA, the CDR3 is TGTGCCAGCAGTCCTCGGACAGGAAAGGGCAATCAGCCCCAGCATTTT. The encoded protein is CASSPRTGKGNQPQHF.

This clonotype was recorded at least ten times. The chain recombines TRBV3-1 with TRBJ2-1; 16 bases are shared with TRBD2. Germline V gene data show CDR1 as LGHDT and CDR2 as YNNKEL (reference sequence). The V and J ends lost 2 bases and 4 bases, in that order; junction bases with no gene match: 11. The CDR3 sequence is 20 residues long. As DNA, the CDR3 is TGTGCCAGCAGCCAACCTGGGACTAGCGGGAGGGTCGATTCATACAATGAGCAGTTCTTC. It encodes CASSQPGTSGRVDSYNEQFF.

This clonotype was seen ten or more times. This rearrangement joins TRBV6-1 to TRBJ2-4; 10 nucleotides align to TRBD1. Germline V gene sequence: CDR1 MNHNS, CDR2 SASEGT. After removal of 6 bases from V and 5 bases from J, the junction contained 4 bases not matched to a gene. The CDR3 runs 14 residues. The CDR3 region is CASRPTGGENIQYF. The CDR3 DNA follows: TGTGCCAGCAGACCGACAGGGGGCGAAAACATTCAGTACTTC.

The genes are TRBV7-2 and TRBJ1-6; D not certain. This CDR3 has 13 residues. V lost 6 bases and J lost 9, with 12 bases in between. Germline V gives CDR1 SGHTA, CDR2 FQGNSA. The DNA of the CDR3 is TGTGCCAGCAGGGGTCCCGCGGGTTCACCCCTCCACTTT. It yields the protein CASRGPAGSPLHF.

The chain links TRBV7-2 to TRBJ2-3; no clear D gene. Germline V lookup: CDR1 SGHTA, CDR2 FQGNSA. The CDR3 length is 12 residues. V lost 2 bases, J lost 4 bases, and 4 bases lay in between. This chain's CDR3 is CASSLISDTQYF. The CDR3 DNA follows: TGTGCCAGCAGCTTAATCTCAGATACGCAGTATTTT.

This clonotype was seen more than once but under ten times. The chain links TRBV7-9 to TRBJ1-6; the D gene is possibly TRBD1 (5 bases). V lost 7 bases and J lost 7, with 14 bases in between. The CDR3 is 14 amino acids. The germline V gene has CDR1 SEHNR and CDR2 FQNEAQ (reference sequence). The CDR3 nucleotides are TGTGCCAGCACCGAGGGGACGGGGAATTCACCCCTCCACTTT. Protein product: CASTEGTGNSPLHF.

The sample holds many counts of this clonotype. The chain uses TRBV27 and TRBJ2-7; 7 nucleotides line up with TRBD1. The J segment lost 4 bases and the V segment lost 6 bases, leaving 12 bases of the junction unmatched. Germline V gene data show CDR1 as MNHEY and CDR2 as SMNVEV (reference sequence). CDR3 size: 15 residues. CDR3 sequence reads: CASSRNRGLWYEQYF. CDR3 DNA: TGTGCCAGCAGCCGGAACAGGGGTTTGTGGTACGAGCAGTACTTC.

The chain uses TRBV2 and TRBJ2-7; 10 bases are shared with TRBD2. V dropped 4 bases and J dropped 2; count of bases not matched to a gene: 5. The length of the CDR3 is 15 residues. Germline CDR1 and CDR2: SNHLY and FYNNEI. The CDR3, as DNA: TGTGCCAGCAGTGCGCCGCTAGCGGGAGCCTACGAGCAGTACTTC. Encoded protein: CASSAPLAGAYEQYF.

This clonotype was picked up a small number of times. The rearrangement joins TRBV15 to TRBJ1-4, with a possible D match to TRBD1 (6 bases). There are 15 residues in the CDR3. Trimming stripped 0 bases from V and 5 bases from J, with 10 bases between. Germline V lookup: CDR1 LNHNV, CDR2 YYDKDF (reference sequence). The CDR3 DNA reads as TGTGCCACCAGCAGAGAGGGGGCGGTGAATGAAAAACTGTTTTTT. As protein: CATSREGAVNEKLFF.

The rearrangement links TRBV7-8 to TRBJ2-1; the D gene is possibly TRBD1 (5 bases). The CDR3 is 12 amino acids. V was cut by 11 bases and J by 7 bases, with 15 bases left in between. Germline-derived CDR1 and CDR2 are SGHVS and FQNEAQ. This CDR3 reads CASAQGQNEQFF. The CDR3 DNA follows: TGTGCCTCCGCCCAGGGTCAAAATGAGCAGTTCTTC.

The chain employs TRBV7-9 and TRBJ1-4, with 7 nucleotides matching TRBD1. CDR3 length equals 16 residues. Unmatched junction bases numbered 15, after V lost 7 bases and J lost 7 bases. Germline values: CDR1 SEHNR, CDR2 FQNEAQ (reference sequence). The CDR3 protein is CASNRGAPAGGEKLFF. The CDR3 DNA reads as TGTGCCAGCAACAGGGGCGCCCCCGCCGGTGGTGAAAAACTGTTTTTT. Full variable domain (outside the CDR3, taken from reference TRBV7-9 and TRBJ1-4): DTGVSQNPRHKITKRGQNVTFRCDPISEHNRLYWYRQTLGQGPEFLTYFQNEAQLEKSRLLSDRFSAERPKGSFSTLEIQRTEQGDSAMYLCASNRGAPAGGEKLFFGSGTQLSVL.

The chain recombines TRBV27 with TRBJ2-4, with D perhaps matching TRBD2 (6 bases). Trimming took off 6 bases at V and 8 bases at J, with 20 bases between the two ends. Germline CDR1 reads MNHEY; CDR2 reads SMNVEV (reference sequence). The CDR3 runs to 15 residues. DNA for the CDR3: TGTGCCAGCAGCCCTGGGACTGAGGGCCAGGACATTCAGTACTTC. Its protein is CASSPGTEGQDIQYF.

Only a few counts were recorded for this clonotype. This chain joins TRBV3-1 and TRBJ2-1; 11 bases line up with TRBD2. Germline CDR1 LGHDT, CDR2 YNNKEL (reference sequence). CDR3 length equals 16 residues. Trimming removed 4 bases from V and 6 bases from J; junction bases left unmatched: 8. The CDR3 sequence is CASSLRSGRAGNEQFF. The CDR3, as DNA: TGTGCCAGCAGCCTTCGTAGCGGGAGGGCAGGCAATGAGCAGTTCTTC.

A few counts support this clonotype. The chain carries TRBV7-9 and TRBJ1-1, with no clear D. The CDR3 is 14 residues long. Per germline, CDR1 SEHNR and CDR2 FQNEAQ (reference sequence). Trimming stripped 5 bases from V and 6 bases from J, with 16 bases between. The DNA for the CDR3 is TGTGCCAGCAGCGATCCCCACCCCGCGTCTGAAGCTTTCTTT. Amino acid sequence: CASSDPHPASEAFF.

This clonotype showed up many times. This chain connects TRBV20-1 to TRBJ2-5, with a tentative D call TRBD2 (6 bases). V was trimmed by 3 bases and J by 6 bases, leaving 20 bases between them. The CDR3 is 15 amino acids. CDR1 is DFQATT and CDR2 is SNEGSKA in the germline V gene (reference sequence). The CDR3 DNA follows: TGCAGTGCTAGGGGTATGGGACTGCTGGGGAAGACCCAGTACTTC. Amino acid sequence: CSARGMGLLGKTQYF.

This clonotype was observed a few times. The J gene is TRBJ2-1, the V gene TRBV12-3 or TRBV12-4; no clear D. Trimming cost V 2 bases and J 0 bases, with 14 bases left between them. The CDR3 covers 17 residues. CDR3 protein: CASSLLITRSSYNEQFF. CDR3 nucleotide sequence: TGTGCCAGCAGTTTACTCATTACCAGGAGCTCCTACAATGAGCAGTTCTTC.

The V and J genes are TRBV15 and TRBJ2-7; no definite D call. The CDR3 is made up of 12 amino acids. V was clipped by 4 bases and J by 6 bases, with 10 bases between them. Per the germline V gene, CDR1 is LNHNV and CDR2 is YYDKDF (reference sequence). In nucleotides, the CDR3 is TGTGCCACCAGCAAAGAGGTCGGCGAGCAGTACTTC. It encodes CATSKEVGEQYF. The full variable domain, completed using reference TRBV15 and TRBJ2-7, is DAMVIQNPRYQVTQFGKPVTLSCSQTLNHNVMYWYQQKSSQAPKLLFHYYDKDFNNEADTPDNFQSRRPNTSFCFLDIRSPGLGDTAMYLCATSKEVGEQYFGPGTRLTVT.

This clonotype was detected only a few times. This chain connects TRBV12-3 or TRBV12-4 to TRBJ2-3, with a tentative D call TRBD2 (7 bases). With 7 bases removed from V and 3 bases from J, the gap between germline ends came to 20 bases. The CDR3 loop spans 16 amino acids. The CDR3 DNA is TGTGCCAGCACCGGGGGCTGGTTGCGGGAGACAGATACGCAGTATTTT. It specifies CASTGGWLRETDTQYF.

The V call is TRBV6-2 or TRBV6-3, the J call TRBJ2-7; no clear D. The germline gives CDR1 MNHEY, CDR2 SVGEGT. The CDR3 sequence is 13 residues long. The V and J ends lost 0 bases and 7 bases respectively, with 10 bases between them. The CDR3 DNA sequence: TGTGCCAGCAGTTACTCGGTGTCCTGGGAGCAGTACTTC. Translated: CASSYSVSWEQYF.